This T cell receptor (beta chain) comes out of a study of cytomegalovirus exposure and HLA in healthy donors. Overall study findings and caveats: Subsequent analysis showed first-cohort TCR clusters tending to co-occur in 95 to 150 validation repertoires. Most TCR sequences showed up rarely, but some public TCRs showed up in many donors. The study listed roughly 160 cytomegalovirus-associated TCR beta chains.

Profiling relied on immunoSEQ multiplex PCR, and the TCRdb table lists in-frame clones only, not all of them. The sample has over 200,000 clones, 85% to 90% seen once. For this clone: As yet, its antigen is unknown.

The source material was PBMCs. The TCR comes from a woman in her late teens or twenties in good health and CMV-seronegative.

CDR3 protein: CASSVRTGGDQYF. In DNA, the CDR3 is TGTGCCAGTAGTGTGCGGACAGGCGGTGACCAGTACTTC. The chain recombines TRBV19 with TRBJ2-5, with TRBD1 matching over 7 bases. Trimming removed 5 bases from V and 10 bases from J; junction bases left unmatched: 10. The CDR3 is 13 residues long. In germline, CDR1 is LNHDA, CDR2 SQIVND (reference sequence).